This entry describes one T cell receptor (beta chain). What it binds is unknown. The data were obtained in a study of a mutant IDH1 vaccine in newly diagnosed glioma. As for the study in general: Once 4-6 weeks had passed after radiotherapy alone, vaccination started, or it started with temozolomide cycles. Treatment recipients were approximately 62% male and around 40% female, and their mean age was roughly 40 years. Radiotherapy, temozolomide, or both had been given previously, and both were given to most.

V dropped 3 bases and J dropped 4; count of bases not matched to a gene: 8. The CDR3 extends over 16 amino acids. Germline CDR1 reads SGHNT; CDR2 reads YYREEE (reference sequence). Study-level results: Changes to the top peripheral T cell clonotypes appeared unrelated to pseudoprogression.

Sequencing used immunoSEQ multiplex PCR; TCRdb keeps in-frame clones, though not all of them. The table lists 30,000 or so clones, roughly nine tenths of them singletons, with approximately 2% in the top ten. The time point denotes: week 47, end of study. Vaccinated patients received 300 ug of mutant IDH1 20-mer peptide per dose, with topical imiquimod. V gene TRBV5-4 combines with J gene TRBJ2-1; 9 bases map to TRBD2. This sequence originates from a man aged 40-55 years with glioma. The sequencing here drew on PBMCs, taken from a glioma patient whose treatment included an IDH1 peptide vaccine. CDR3 loop: CASSSGPRGGYNEQFF. The DNA for the CDR3 is TGTGCCAGCAGCTCGGGCCCGCGGGGGGGATACAATGAGCAGTTCTTC.